This record covers a single T cell receptor beta chain. Its antigen is currently unknown. This PCR relied on a set of 60 Vbeta primers and 13 Jbeta primers. Produced via immunoSEQ multiplex PCR; TCRdb's table is partial and in-frame only. The repertoire holds about 120,000 clones, with about four fifths as singletons. This record belongs to a study of cytomegalovirus exposure and HLA in healthy donors. Across the whole study: There were under 130 million unique TCR beta sequences, drawn from about 200 million T cells, in an earlier analysis.

The CDR3 extends over 13 amino acids. Germline lookup yields CDR1 SGHRS and CDR2 YFSETQ. J gave up 7 bases and V 3 bases, and 6 bases lay outside the gene matches. Findings and caveats of the study: Segments of the TCR beta V type were, in most cases, productive about 87% or about 30% of the time in an earlier analysis.

The sequencing sample was made of PBMCs. The chain links TRBV5-1 to TRBJ1-1, with 7 positions matching TRBD1. The clonotype originates from a middle-aged woman in good health and CMV-seronegative. CDR3 amino acids: CASSSNRDSEAFF. The DNA for the CDR3 is TGCGCCAGCAGCTCGAACCGGGACAGTGAAGCTTTCTTT.